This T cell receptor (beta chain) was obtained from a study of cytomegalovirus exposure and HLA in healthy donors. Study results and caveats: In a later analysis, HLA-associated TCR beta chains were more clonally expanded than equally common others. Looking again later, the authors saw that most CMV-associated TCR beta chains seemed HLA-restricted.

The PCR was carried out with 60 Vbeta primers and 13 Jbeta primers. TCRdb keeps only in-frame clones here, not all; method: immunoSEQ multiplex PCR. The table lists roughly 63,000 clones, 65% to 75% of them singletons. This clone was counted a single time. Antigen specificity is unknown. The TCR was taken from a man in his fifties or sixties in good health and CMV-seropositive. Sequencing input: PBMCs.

The CDR3 sequence: CASSPRGDRVAQPQHF. The DNA for the CDR3 is TGTGCCAGCAGCCCAAGAGGCGACCGGGTGGCTCAGCCCCAGCATTTT. V and J are TRBV7-2 and TRBJ1-5; no reliable D call. The CDR3 extends over 16 amino acids. Germline lookup yields CDR1 SGHTA and CDR2 FQGNSA. Trimming took 5 bases from V and 6 from J, leaving 20 bases between them.